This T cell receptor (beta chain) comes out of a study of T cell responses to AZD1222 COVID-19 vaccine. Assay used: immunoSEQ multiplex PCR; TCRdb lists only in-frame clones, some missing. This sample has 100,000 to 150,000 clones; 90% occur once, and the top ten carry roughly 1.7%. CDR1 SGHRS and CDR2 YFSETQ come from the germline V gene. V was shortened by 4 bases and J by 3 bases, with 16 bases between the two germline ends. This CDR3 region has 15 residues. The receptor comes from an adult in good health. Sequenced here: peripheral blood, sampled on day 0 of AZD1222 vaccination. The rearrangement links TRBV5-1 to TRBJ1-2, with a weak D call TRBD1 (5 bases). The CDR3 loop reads CASSPRGEGYYGYTF. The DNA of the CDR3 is TGCGCCAGCAGCCCGAGGGGAGAAGGATACTATGGCTACACCTTC.